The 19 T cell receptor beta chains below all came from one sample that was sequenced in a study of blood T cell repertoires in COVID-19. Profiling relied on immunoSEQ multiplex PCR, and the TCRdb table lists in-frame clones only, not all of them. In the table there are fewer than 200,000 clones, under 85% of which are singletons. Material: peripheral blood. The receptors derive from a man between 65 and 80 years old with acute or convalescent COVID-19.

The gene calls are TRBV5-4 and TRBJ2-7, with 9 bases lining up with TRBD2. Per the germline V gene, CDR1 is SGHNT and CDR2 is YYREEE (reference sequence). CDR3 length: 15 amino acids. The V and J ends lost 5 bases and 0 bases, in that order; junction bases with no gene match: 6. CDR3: CASSLSGRLSYEQYF. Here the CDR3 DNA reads TGTGCCAGCAGTCTTAGCGGGAGACTCTCCTACGAGCAGTACTTC. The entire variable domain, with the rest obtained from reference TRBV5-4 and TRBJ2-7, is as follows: ETGVTQSPTHLIKTRGQQVTLRCSSQSGHNTVSWYQQALGQGPQFIFQYYREEENGRGNFPPRFSGLQFPNYSSELNVNALELDDSALYLCASSLSGRLSYEQYFGPGTRLTVT.

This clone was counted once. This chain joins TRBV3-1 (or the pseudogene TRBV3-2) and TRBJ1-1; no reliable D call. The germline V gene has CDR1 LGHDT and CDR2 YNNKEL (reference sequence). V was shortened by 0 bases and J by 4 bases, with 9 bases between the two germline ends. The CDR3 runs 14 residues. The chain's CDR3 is CASSQEARITEAFF. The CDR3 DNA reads TGTGCCAGCAGCCAAGAGGCCAGAATCACTGAAGCTTTCTTT.

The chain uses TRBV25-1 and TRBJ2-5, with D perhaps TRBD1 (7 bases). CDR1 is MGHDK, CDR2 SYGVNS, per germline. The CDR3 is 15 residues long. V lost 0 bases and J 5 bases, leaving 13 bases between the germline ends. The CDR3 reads CASSEYTSGGETQYF. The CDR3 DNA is TGTGCCAGCAGTGAATATACGTCAGGGGGGGAGACCCAGTACTTC.

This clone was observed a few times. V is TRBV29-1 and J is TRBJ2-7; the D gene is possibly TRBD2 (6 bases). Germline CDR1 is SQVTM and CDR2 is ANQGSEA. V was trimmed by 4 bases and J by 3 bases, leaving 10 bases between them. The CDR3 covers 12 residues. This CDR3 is CSVGTTHYEQYF. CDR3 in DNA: TGCAGCGTTGGGACTACACACTACGAGCAGTACTTC.

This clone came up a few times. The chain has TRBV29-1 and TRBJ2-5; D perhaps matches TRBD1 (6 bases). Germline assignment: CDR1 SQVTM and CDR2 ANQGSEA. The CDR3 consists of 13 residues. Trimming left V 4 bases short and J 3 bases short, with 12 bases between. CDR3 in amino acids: CSVAGATEETQYF. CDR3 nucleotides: TGCAGCGTTGCAGGGGCCACGGAAGAGACCCAGTACTTC. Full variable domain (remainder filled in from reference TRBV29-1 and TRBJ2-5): SAVISQKPSRDICQRGTSLTIQCQVDSQVTMMFWYRQQPGQSLTLIATANQGSEATYESGFVIDKFPISRPNLTFSTLTVSNMSPEDSSIYLCSVAGATEETQYFGPGTRLLVL.

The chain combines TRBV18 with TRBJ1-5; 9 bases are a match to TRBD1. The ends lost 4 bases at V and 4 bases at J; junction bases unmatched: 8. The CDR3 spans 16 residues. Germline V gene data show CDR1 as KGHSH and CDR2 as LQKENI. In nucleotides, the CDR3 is TGTGCCAGCTCACTCATCGCGGGACAGGGTAATCAGCCCCAGCATTTT. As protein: CASSLIAGQGNQPQHF.

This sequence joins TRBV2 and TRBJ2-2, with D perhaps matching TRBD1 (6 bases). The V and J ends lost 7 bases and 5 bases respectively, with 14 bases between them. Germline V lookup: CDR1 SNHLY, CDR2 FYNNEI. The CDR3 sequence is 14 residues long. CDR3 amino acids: CASTKTGRTGELFF. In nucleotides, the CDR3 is TGTGCCAGCACTAAGACAGGAAGGACCGGGGAGCTGTTTTTT.

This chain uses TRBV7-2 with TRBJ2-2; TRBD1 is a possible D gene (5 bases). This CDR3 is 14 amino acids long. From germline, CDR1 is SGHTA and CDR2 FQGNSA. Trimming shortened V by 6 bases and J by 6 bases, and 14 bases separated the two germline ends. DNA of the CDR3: TGTGCCAGCAGATCCAGGGTGGGTTCCGGGGAGCTGTTTTTT. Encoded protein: CASRSRVGSGELFF.

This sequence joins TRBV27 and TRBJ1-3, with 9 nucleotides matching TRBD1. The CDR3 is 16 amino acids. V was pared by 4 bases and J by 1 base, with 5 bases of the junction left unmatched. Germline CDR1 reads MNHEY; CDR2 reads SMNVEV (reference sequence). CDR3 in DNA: TGTGCCAGCAGTTCTTTCGGGACAGGGTCTGGAAACACCATATATTTT. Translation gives CASSSFGTGSGNTIYF.

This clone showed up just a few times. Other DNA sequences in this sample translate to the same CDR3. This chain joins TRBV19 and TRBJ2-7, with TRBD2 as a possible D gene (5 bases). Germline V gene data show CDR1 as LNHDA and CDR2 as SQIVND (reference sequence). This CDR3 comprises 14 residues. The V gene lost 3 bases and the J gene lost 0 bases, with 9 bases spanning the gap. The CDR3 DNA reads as TGTGCCAGTAGTATTTCTGGGAGCTCCTACGAGCAGTACTTC. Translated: CASSISGSSYEQYF.

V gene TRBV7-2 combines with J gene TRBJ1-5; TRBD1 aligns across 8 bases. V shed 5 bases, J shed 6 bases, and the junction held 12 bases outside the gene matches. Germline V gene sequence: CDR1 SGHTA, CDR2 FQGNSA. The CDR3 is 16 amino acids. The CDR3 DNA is TGTGCCAGCAGCCCAGCGGCAGGGGGCTGGGGTCAGCCCCAGCATTTT. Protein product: CASSPAAGGWGQPQHF.

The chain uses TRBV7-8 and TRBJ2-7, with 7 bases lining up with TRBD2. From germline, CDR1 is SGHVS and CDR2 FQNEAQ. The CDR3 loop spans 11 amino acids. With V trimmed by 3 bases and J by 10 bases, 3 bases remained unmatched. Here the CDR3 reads CASSFGLDQYF. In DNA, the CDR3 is TGTGCCAGCAGCTTCGGACTAGACCAGTACTTC.

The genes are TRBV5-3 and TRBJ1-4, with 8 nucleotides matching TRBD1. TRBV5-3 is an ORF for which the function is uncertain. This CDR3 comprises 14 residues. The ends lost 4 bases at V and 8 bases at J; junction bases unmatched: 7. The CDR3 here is CARSHDRGNEKLFF. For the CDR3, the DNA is TGTGCCAGAAGCCACGACAGGGGTAACGAAAAACTGTTTTTT.

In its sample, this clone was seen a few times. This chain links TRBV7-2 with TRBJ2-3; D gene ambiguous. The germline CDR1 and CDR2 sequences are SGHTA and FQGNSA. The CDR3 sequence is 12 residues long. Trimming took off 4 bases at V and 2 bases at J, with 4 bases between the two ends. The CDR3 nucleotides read TGTGCCAGCAGCTCCTACACAGATACGCAGTATTTT. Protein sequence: CASSSYTDTQYF.

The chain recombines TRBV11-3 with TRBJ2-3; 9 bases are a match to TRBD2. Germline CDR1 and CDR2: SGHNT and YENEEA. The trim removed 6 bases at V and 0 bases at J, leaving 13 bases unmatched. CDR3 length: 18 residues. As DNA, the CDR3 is TGTGCCAGCAGGCCGACTAGCGGAGGCCCTAGGAGCACAGATACGCAGTATTTT. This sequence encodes CASRPTSGGPRSTDTQYF.

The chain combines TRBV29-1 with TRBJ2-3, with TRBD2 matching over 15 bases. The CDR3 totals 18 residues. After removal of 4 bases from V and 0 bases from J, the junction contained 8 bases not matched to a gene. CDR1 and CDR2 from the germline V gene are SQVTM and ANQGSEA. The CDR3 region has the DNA TGCAGCGTTGCGGGACTAGCGGGGGGAGTACATAGCACAGATACGCAGTATTTT. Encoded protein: CSVAGLAGGVHSTDTQYF.

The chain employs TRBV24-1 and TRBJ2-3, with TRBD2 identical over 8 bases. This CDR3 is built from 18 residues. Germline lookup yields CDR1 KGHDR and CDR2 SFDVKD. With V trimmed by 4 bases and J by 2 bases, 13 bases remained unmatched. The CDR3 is CATSDPSPTAGDTDTQYF. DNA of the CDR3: TGTGCCACCAGTGACCCCTCGCCCACAGCGGGGGACACAGATACGCAGTATTTT.

Here the CDR3 reads CASSSLTGGTEAFF. Written as DNA, the CDR3 is TGCGCCAGCAGCTCATTAACAGGGGGTACTGAAGCTTTCTTT. The V gene is TRBV5-1, the J gene TRBJ1-1; 8 positions match TRBD1. The CDR3 contains 14 residues. Germline V gene lookup returns CDR1 SGHRS and CDR2 YFSETQ. Unmatched junction bases numbered 6, after V lost 3 bases and J lost 5 bases.

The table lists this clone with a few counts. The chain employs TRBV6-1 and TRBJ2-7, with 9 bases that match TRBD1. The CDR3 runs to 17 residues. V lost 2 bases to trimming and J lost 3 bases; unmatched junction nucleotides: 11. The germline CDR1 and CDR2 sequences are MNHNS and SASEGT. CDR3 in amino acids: CASSERGTGHLYYEQYF. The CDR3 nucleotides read TGTGCCAGCAGTGAAAGGGGGACAGGGCACCTCTACTACGAGCAGTACTTC.